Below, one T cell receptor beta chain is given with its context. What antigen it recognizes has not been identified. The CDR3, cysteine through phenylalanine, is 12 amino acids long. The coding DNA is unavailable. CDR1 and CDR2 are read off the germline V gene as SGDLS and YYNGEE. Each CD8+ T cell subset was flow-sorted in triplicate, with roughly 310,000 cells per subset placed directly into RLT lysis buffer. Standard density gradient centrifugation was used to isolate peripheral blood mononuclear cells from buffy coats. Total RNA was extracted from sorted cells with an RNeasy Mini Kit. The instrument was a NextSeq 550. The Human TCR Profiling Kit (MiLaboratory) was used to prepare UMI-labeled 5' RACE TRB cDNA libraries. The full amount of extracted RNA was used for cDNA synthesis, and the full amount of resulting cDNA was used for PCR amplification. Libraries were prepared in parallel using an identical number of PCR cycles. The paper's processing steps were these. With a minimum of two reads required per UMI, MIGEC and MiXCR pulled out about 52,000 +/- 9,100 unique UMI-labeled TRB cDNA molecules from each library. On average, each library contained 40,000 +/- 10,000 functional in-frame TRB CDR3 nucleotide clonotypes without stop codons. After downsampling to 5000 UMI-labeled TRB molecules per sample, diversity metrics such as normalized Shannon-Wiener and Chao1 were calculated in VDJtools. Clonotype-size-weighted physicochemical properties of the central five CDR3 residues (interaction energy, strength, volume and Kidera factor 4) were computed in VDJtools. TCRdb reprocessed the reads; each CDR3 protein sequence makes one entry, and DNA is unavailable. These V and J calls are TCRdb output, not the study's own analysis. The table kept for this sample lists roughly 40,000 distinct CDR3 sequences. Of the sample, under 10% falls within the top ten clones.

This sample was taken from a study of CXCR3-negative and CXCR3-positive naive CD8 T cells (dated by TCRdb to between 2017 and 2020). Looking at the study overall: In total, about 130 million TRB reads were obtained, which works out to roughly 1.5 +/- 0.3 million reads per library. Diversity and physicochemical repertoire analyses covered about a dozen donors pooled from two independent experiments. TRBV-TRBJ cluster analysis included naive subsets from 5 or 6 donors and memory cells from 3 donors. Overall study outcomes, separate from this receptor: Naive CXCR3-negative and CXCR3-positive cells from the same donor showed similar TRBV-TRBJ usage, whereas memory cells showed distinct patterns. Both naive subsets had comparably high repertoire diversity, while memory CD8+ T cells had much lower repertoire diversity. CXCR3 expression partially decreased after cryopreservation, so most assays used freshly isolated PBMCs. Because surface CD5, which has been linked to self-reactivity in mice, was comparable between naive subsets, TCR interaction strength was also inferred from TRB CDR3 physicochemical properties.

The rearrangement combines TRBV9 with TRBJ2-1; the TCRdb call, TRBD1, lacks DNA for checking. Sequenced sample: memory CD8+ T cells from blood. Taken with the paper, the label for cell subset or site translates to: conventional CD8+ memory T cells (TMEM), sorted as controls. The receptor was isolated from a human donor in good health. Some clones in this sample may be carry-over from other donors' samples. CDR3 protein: CASSPGGNEQFF.